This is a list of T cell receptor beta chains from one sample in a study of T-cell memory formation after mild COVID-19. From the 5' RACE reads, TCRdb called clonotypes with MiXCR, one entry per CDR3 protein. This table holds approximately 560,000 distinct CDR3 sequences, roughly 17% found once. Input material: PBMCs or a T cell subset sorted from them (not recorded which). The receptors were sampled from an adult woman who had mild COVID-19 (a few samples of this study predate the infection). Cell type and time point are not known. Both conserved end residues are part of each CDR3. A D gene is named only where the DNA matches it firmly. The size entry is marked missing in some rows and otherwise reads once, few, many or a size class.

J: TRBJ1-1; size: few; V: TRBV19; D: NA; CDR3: CASSIGGAVTEAFF; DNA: TGTGCCAGTAGTATAGGGGGGGCAGTGACTGAAGCTTTCTTT
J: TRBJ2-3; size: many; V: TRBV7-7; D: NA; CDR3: CASSNGYWDTQYF; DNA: TGTGCTAGCAGCAACGGGTACTGGGATACGCAGTATTTT
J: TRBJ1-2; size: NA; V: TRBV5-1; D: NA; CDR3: CASSLGGTDYGYTF; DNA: TGCGCCAGCAGCTTGGGCGGGACTGACTATGGCTACACCTTC
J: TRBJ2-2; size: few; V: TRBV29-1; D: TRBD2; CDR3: CSVSETSAGELFF; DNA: TGCAGCGTTTCAGAGACTAGCGCCGGGGAGCTGTTTTTT
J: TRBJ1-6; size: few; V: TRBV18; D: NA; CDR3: CASSPLGSTNNSPLHF; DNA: TGTGCCAGCTCACCACTCGGCAGTACAAATAATTCACCCCTCCACTTT
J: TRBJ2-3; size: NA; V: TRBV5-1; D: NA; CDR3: CASSSGGTPSRDTQYF; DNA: TGCGCCAGCAGCTCCGGCGGGACTCCCTCCAGGGATACGCAGTATTTT
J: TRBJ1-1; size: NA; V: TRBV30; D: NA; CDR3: CAWTTGTGKNTEAFF; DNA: TGTGCCTGGACAACAGGGACGGGGAAGAACACTGAAGCTTTCTTT
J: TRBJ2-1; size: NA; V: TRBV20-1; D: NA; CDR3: CSASGTDGYNEQFF; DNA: TGCAGTGCTAGCGGGACCGACGGCTACAATGAGCAGTTCTTC
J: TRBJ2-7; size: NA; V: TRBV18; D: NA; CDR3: CASSPGSTSSYEQYF; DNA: TGTGCCAGCTCACCCGGCTCTACTAGCTCCTACGAGCAGTACTTC
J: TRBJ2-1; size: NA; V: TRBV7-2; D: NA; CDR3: CASSLVRDSGEQFF; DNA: TGTGCCAGCAGCTTAGTACGGGACTCCGGGGAGCAGTTCTTC
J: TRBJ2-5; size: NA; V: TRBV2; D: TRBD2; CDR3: CASSSPQRGRETQYF; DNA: TGTGCCAGCAGCTCGCCCCAGCGGGGAAGAGAGACCCAGTACTTC
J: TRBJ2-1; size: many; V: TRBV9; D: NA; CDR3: CASSVDGRGDEQFF; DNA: TGTGCCAGCAGCGTAGACGGGAGAGGCGATGAGCAGTTCTTC
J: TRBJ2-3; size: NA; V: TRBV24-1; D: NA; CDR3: CATGIQGADTQYF; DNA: TGTGCCACCGGGATCCAGGGTGCGGATACGCAGTATTTT
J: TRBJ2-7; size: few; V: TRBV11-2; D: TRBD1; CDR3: CASSRDRGRDEQYF; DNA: TGTGCCAGCAGCCGGGACAGGGGGAGGGACGAGCAGTACTTC
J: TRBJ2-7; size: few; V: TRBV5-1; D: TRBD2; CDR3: CASSPGRPGTYEQYF; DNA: TGCGCCAGCAGCCCCGGGAGGCCTGGCACCTACGAGCAGTACTTC
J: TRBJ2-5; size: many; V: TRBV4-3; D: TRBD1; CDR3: CASSQGQGAWETQYF; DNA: TGCGCCAGCAGCCAAGGACAGGGCGCGTGGGAGACCCAGTACTTC
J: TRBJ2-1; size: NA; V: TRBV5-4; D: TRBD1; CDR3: CASSAGQGVNEQFF; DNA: TGTGCCAGCAGCGCGGGACAGGGGGTTAATGAGCAGTTCTTC
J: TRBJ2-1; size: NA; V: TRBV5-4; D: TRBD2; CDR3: CASSLVAGGLNEQFF; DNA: TGTGCCAGCAGCTTGGTTGCGGGGGGGCTGAATGAGCAGTTCTTC
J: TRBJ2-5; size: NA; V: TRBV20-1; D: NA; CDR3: CSAENPGKGQETQYF; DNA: TGCAGTGCCGAGAACCCAGGCAAGGGCCAAGAGACCCAGTACTTC
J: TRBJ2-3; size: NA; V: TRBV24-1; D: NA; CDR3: CATSDFRGPAQGDTQYF; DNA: TGTGCCACCAGTGATTTCCGGGGACCCGCCCAAGGGGATACGCAGTATTTT
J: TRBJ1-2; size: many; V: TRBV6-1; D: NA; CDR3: CASSTNYGYTF; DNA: TGTGCCAGCAGTACTAACTATGGCTACACCTTC
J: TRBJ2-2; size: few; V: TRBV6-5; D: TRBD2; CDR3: CASSYSSSGGESGELFF; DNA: TGTGCCAGCAGTTACTCATCTAGCGGGGGGGAGAGCGGGGAGCTGTTTTTT
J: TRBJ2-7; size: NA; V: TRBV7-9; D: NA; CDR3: CASSIREPTGQYF; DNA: TGTGCCAGCAGCATAAGGGAGCCTACGGGGCAGTACTTC
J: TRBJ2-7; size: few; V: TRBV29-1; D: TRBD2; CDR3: CSVRGSGLAGGPYYEQYF; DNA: TGCAGCGTACGTGGGTCCGGACTAGCGGGGGGCCCTTACTACGAGCAGTACTTC
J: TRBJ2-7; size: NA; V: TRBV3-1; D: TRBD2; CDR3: CASSQEPSGRANEQYF; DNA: TGTGCCAGCAGCCAAGAACCTAGCGGGAGGGCCAATGAGCAGTACTTC
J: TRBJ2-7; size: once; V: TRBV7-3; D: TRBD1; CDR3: CASSLKTGGYYEQYF; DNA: TGTGCCAGCAGCTTAAAGACAGGGGGGTACTACGAGCAGTACTTC
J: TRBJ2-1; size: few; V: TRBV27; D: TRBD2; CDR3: CASSLYSGRSYNEQFF; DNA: TGTGCCAGCAGTTTATACAGCGGGAGGTCCTACAATGAGCAGTTCTTC
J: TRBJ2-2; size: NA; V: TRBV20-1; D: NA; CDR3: CSARDLGKRGTGELFF; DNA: TGCAGTGCTAGAGATTTAGGGAAAAGAGGTACCGGGGAGCTGTTTTTT
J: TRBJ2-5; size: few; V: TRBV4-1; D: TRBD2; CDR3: CASSQTRGGRETQYF; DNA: TGCGCCAGCAGCCAAACACGGGGGGGCCGGGAGACCCAGTACTTC
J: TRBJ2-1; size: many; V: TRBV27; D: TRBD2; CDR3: CASRRTSRNEQFF; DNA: TGTGCCAGCAGGCGGACTAGCCGCAATGAGCAGTTCTTC
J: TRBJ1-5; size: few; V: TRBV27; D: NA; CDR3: CASSTRFGQPQHF; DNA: TGTGCCAGCAGTACCAGGTTCGGGCAGCCCCAGCATTTT
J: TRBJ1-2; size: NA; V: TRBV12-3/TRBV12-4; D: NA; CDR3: CASSQIGLGIYGYTF; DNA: TGTGCCAGCAGTCAGATAGGGTTGGGGATCTATGGCTACACCTTC
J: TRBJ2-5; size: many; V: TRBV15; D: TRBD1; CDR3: CATRKDRGVLETQYF; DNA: TGTGCCACCAGGAAAGACAGGGGGGTTTTGGAGACCCAGTACTTC
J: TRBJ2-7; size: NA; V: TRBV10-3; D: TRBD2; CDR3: CAISEGTSGQESEQYF; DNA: TGTGCCATCAGTGAGGGGACTAGCGGGCAAGAAAGCGAGCAGTACTTC
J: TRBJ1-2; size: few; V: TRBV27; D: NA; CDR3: CASSREYNGFGYTF; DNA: TGTGCCAGCAGCCGGGAATACAACGGATTTGGCTACACCTTC
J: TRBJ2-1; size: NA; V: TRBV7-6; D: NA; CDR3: CASTTRGYYNEQFF; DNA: TGTGCCAGCACCACTCGGGGGTACTACAATGAGCAGTTCTTC
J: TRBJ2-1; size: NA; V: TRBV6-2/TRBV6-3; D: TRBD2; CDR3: CASTSGSGKFYNEQFF; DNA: TGTGCCAGCACTTCTGGTAGCGGGAAGTTCTATAATGAGCAGTTCTTC
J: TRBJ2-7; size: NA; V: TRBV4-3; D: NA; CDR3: CASSQGRAYEQYF; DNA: TGCGCCAGCAGCCAAGGAAGGGCCTACGAGCAGTACTTC
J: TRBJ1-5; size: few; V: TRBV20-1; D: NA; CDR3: CSAREETYGFNQPQHF; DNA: TGCAGTGCTAGAGAGGAGACTTACGGGTTCAATCAGCCCCAGCATTTT
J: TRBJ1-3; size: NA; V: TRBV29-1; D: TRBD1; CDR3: CSAGTEPSSGNTIYF; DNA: TGCAGCGCTGGGACAGAGCCAAGCTCTGGAAACACCATATATTTT
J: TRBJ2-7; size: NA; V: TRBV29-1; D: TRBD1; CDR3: CSVARGLYEQYF; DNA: TGCAGCGTTGCCAGGGGGCTCTACGAGCAGTACTTC
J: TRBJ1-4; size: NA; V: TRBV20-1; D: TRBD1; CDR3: CSATGTGAINEKLFF; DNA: TGCAGTGCTACTGGGACAGGGGCCATTAATGAAAAACTGTTTTTT
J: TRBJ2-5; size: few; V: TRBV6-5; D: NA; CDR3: CASSLTELKTQYF; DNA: TGTGCCAGCAGTTTGACGGAGTTAAAGACCCAGTACTTC
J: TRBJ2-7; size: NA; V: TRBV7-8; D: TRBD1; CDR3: CASSPIRDRPYEQYF; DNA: TGTGCCAGCAGCCCCATCCGGGACAGACCCTACGAGCAGTACTTC
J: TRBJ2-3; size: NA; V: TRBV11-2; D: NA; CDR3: CASNRPISSTDTQYF; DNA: TGTGCCAGCAACCGACCCATCTCTAGCACAGATACGCAGTATTTT
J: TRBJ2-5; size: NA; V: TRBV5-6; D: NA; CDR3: CASIPSGGFKAQYF; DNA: TGTGCCAGCATCCCCTCAGGAGGTTTCAAGGCCCAGTACTTC
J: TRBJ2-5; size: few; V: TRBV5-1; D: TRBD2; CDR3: CASSRTSGNQETQYF; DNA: TGCGCCAGCAGCCGGACTAGCGGCAACCAAGAGACCCAGTACTTC
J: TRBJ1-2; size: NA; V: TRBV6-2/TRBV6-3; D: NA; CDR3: CASSEGGISNYGYTF; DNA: TGTGCCAGCAGTGAGGGAGGGATTTCGAACTATGGCTACACCTTC
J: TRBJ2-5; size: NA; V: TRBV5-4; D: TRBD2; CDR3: CASSSELAGGPETQYF; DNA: TGTGCCAGCAGCTCCGAACTAGCGGGGGGACCGGAGACCCAGTACTTC
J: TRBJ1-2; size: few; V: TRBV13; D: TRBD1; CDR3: CASSSVQGASYGYTF; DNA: TGTGCCAGCAGCAGCGTGCAGGGGGCGTCCTATGGCTACACCTTC
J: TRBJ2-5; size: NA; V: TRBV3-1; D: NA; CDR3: CASSQDRSGRQETQYF; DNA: TGTGCCAGCAGCCAAGATCGGTCAGGGAGGCAAGAGACCCAGTACTTC
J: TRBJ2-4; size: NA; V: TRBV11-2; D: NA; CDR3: CASTPVKNIQYF; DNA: TGTGCCAGCACCCCTGTGAAAAACATTCAGTACTTC
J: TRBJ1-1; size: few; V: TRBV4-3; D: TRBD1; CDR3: CASSQDYDGQGAFTEAFF; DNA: TGCGCCAGCAGCCAAGATTACGATGGGCAGGGGGCCTTCACTGAAGCTTTCTTT
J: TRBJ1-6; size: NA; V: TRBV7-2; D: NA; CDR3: CASCSTGSYNSPLHF; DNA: TGTGCCAGCTGCTCAACAGGCTCCTATAATTCACCCCTCCACTTT
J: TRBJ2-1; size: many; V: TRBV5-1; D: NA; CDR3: CASMPTGSSSYNEQFF; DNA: TGCGCCAGCATGCCGACAGGTTCGAGCTCCTACAATGAGCAGTTCTTC